A selection of T cell receptor beta chains follows, all from one sample in a study of blood T cell repertoires in COVID-19. TCRdb's table, derived via immunoSEQ multiplex PCR, lists solely in-frame clones and lacks some. The table lists about 69,000 clones, roughly three quarters of them singletons. The sample was peripheral blood. All receptors derive from a human donor in a cohort sampled during active COVID-19. Both conserved end residues are part of each CDR3. The order of the fields is V gene, CDR3 length, J gene, clone size, CDR3 protein. The size entry is marked missing in some rows and otherwise reads once, few, many or a size class.

V: TRBV10-2
length: 15
J: TRBJ2-5
size: NA
CDR3: CASSSGLAGGETQYF

V: TRBV28
length: 13
J: TRBJ1-2
size: NA
CDR3: CASIGTANYGYTF

V: TRBV9
length: 16
J: TRBJ1-6
size: NA
CDR3: CASSPIGQGLFSPLHF

V: TRBV6-1
length: 14
J: TRBJ2-1
size: NA
CDR3: CASSESGNYNEQFF

V: TRBV5-1
length: 13
J: TRBJ1-5
size: once
CDR3: CASSLNVQGTQHF

V: TRBV5-1
length: 14
J: TRBJ1-1
size: NA
CDR3: CASSFTGSHTEAFF

V: TRBV5-4
length: 13
J: TRBJ1-6
size: NA
CDR3: CASSYSRESPLHF

V: TRBV11-2
length: 15
J: TRBJ1-3
size: NA
CDR3: CASSSGTVAGNTIYF

V: TRBV30
length: 13
J: TRBJ2-5
size: NA
CDR3: CAWSIRYGETQYF

V: TRBV5-1
length: 15
J: TRBJ2-7
size: NA
CDR3: CASSLASQGTYEQYF

V: TRBV27
length: 16
J: TRBJ2-5
size: NA
CDR3: CASSPGLAGGGETQYF

V: TRBV3-1/TRBV3-2
length: 13
J: TRBJ1-2
size: NA
CDR3: CASSPGTGGGYTF

V: TRBV28
length: 18
J: TRBJ2-7
size: NA
CDR3: CASIDERDRVLGVYEQYF

V: TRBV7-2
length: 14
J: TRBJ2-7
size: NA
CDR3: CASTRTSVSYEQYF

V: TRBV5-1
length: 15
J: TRBJ2-7
size: NA
CDR3: CASSLLGQGTYEQYF